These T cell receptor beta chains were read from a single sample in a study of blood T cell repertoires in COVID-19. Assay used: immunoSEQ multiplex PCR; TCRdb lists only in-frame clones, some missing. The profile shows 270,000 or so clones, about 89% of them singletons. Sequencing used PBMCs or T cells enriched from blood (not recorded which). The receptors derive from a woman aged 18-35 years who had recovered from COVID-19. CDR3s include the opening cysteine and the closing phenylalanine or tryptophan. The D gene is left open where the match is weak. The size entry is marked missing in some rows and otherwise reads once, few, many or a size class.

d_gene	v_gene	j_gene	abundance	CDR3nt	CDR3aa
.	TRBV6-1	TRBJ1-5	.	TGTGCCAGCAGTGACCTACCAGGGGAACAGCCCCAGCATTTT	CASSDLPGEQPQHF
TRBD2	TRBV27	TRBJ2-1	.	TGTGCCAGCAGTTTCCCAGCGGGAGTAGGCAATGAGCAGTTCTTC	CASSFPAGVGNEQFF
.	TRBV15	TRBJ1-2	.	TGTGCCACCAGCAGTCGGGTCAGGGTTAACTATGGCTACACCTTC	CATSSRVRVNYGYTF
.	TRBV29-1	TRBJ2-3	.	TGCAGCGTTGGGACTTCTAGCACAGATACGCAGTATTTT	CSVGTSSTDTQYF
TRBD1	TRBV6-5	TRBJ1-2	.	TGTGCCAGCAGTTACTCGGCCAGGGGGACCGATGGCTACACCTTC	CASSYSARGTDGYTF
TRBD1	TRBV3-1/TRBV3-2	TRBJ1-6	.	TGTGCCAGCAGCCGCATAGGGACAGCGACCTTAAACTATAATTCACCCCTCCACTTT	CASSRIGTATLNYNSPLHF
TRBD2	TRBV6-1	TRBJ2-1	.	TGTGCCAGCAGTGAAGCGCCGGGGGAGGGCAATGAGCAGTTCTTC	CASSEAPGEGNEQFF
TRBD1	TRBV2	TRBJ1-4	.	TGTGCCAGCAGTGTAGACAGGGGCGCTGAAAAACTGTTTTTT	CASSVDRGAEKLFF
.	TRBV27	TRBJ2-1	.	TGTGCCAGCAGTTTAGCGGATCCCTACAATGAGCAGTTCTTC	CASSLADPYNEQFF
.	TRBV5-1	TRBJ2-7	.	TGCGCCAGCAGCCCCGACGCGGGGGCGAACGAGCAGTACTTC	CASSPDAGANEQYF
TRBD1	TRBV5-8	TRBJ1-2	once	TGTGCCAGCAGCTTCCGGGACAGGGGGTCTCGTGGCTACACCTTC	CASSFRDRGSRGYTF
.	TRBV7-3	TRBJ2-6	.	TGTGCCAGCAGCTCACAGGGTGTCTCTGGGGCCAACGTCCTGACTTTC	CASSSQGVSGANVLTF
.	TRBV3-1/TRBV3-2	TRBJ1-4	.	TGTGCCAGCAGCCAATCGGACTCCGAGGAAAAACTGTTTTTT	CASSQSDSEEKLFF
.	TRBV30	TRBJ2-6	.	TGTGCCTGGAGTGGGGCCGGCCGCTCTGGGGCCAACGTCCTGACTTTC	CAWSGAGRSGANVLTF
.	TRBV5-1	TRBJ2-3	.	TGCGCCAGCAGCTGGACGATCGACAGGCCCGGCACAGATACGCAGTATTTT	CASSWTIDRPGTDTQYF
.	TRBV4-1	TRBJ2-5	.	TGCGCCAGCAGCCAAGCCGGGAGCGCCCAGACCCAGTACTTC	CASSQAGSAQTQYF
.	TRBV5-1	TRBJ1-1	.	TGCGCCAGCAGCTTTATCAGTAGGGGTACAACTGAAGCTTTCTTT	CASSFISRGTTEAFF
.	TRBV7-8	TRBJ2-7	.	TGTGCCAGCAGCCCAGGACTGGAATACGAGCAGTACTTC	CASSPGLEYEQYF
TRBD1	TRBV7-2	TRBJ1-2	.	TGTGCCAGCAGCCTGGACAGGGGTAACTATGGCTACACCTTC	CASSLDRGNYGYTF
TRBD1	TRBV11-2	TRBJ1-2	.	TGTGCCAGCAGCGGATACAGGGGGGATAACTATGGCTACACCTTC	CASSGYRGDNYGYTF
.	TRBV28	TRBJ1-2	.	TGTGCCAGCAGTCCCTGGACAACCAACTATGGCTACACCTTC	CASSPWTTNYGYTF
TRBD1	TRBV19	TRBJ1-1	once	TGTGCCAGTAGTCTCCGGACAGGAAAGATGAACACTGAAGCTTTCTTT	CASSLRTGKMNTEAFF
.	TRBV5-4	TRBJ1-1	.	TGTGCCAGCAGCTACGGGACTAACACTGAAGCTTTCTTT	CASSYGTNTEAFF
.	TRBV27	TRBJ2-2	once	TGTGCCACTGGACTCTCCCCGGGCACCGGGGAGCTGTTTTTT	CATGLSPGTGELFF
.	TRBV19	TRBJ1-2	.	.	CASSIVGTGSTF
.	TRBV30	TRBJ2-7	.	TGTGCCTGGAGTGTAGGTGGGCCCTCCTACGAGCAGTACTTC	CAWSVGGPSYEQYF
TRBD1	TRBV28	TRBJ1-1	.	TGTGCCAGCAGTCTAACAGGGGGGGGGAACACTGAAGCTTTCTTT	CASSLTGGGNTEAFF
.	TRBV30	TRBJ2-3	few	TGTGCCTGGAGTTTGAGCGGGCCCTCAGATACGCAGTATTTT	CAWSLSGPSDTQYF